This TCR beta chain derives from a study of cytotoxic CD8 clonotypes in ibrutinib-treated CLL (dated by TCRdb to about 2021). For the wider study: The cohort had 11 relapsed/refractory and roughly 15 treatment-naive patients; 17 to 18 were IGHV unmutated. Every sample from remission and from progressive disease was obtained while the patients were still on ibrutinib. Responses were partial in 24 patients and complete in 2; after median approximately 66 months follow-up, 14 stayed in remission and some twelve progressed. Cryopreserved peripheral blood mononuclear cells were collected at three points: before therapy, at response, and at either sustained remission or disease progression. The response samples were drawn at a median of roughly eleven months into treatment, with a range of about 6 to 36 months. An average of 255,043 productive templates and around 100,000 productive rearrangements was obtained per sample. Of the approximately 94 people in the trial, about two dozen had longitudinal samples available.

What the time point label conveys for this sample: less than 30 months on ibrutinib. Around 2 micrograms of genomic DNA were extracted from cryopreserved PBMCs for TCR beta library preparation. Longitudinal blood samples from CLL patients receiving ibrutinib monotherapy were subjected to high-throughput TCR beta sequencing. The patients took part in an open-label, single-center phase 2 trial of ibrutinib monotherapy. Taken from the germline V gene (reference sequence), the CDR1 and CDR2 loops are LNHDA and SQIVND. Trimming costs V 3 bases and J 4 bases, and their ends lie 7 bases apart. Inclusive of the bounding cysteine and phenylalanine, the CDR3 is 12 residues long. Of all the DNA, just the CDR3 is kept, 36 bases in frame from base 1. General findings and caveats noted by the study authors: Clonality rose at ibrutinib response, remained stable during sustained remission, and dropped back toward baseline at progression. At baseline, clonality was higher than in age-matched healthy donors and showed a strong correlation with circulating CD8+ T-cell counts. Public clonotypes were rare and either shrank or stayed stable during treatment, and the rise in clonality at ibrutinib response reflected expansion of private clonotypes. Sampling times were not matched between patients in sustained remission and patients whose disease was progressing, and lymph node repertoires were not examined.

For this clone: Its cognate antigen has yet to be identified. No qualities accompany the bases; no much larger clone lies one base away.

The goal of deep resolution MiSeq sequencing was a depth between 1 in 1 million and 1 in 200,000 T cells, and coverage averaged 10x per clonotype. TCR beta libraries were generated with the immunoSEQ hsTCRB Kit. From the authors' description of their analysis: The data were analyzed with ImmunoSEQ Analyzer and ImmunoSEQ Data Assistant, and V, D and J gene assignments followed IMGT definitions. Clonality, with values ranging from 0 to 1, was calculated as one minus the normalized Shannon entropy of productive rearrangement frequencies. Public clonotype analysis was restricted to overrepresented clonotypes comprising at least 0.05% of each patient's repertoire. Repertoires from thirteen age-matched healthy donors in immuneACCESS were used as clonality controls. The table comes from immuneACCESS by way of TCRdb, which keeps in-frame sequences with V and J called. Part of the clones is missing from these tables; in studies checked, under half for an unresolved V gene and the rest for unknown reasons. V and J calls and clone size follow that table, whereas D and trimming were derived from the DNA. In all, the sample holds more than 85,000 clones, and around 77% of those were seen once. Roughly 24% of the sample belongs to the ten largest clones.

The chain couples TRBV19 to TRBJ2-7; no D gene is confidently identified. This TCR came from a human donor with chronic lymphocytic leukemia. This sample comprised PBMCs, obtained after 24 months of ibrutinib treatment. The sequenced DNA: TGTGCCAGTAGTATGAACGGTTACGAGCAGTACTTC. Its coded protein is CASSMNGYEQYF.